A single sample is the source of the 21 T cell receptor beta chains below, sequenced in a study of cytomegalovirus exposure and HLA in healthy donors (TCRdb year 2017). The library came from the immunoSEQ multiplex PCR assay. A mixture of 60 forward primers for TCR Vbeta segments and 13 reverse primers for TCR Jbeta segments was used in the multiplex PCR. Not all clones reach the TCRdb copy of this immuneACCESS table, which keeps in-frame sequences only. Checked studies attribute under half of the gap to unresolved V genes and leave the rest unexplained. This sample's listing comprises under 40,000 clones. The ten largest clones capture 1.5% to 2% of the sample. The sample taken for sequencing was PBMCs. These TCRs come from a woman aged 40 to 50 in good health and CMV-seropositive.

The chain recombines TRBV9 with TRBJ2-7, with a weak D call TRBD2 (6 bases). CDR3 length equals 15 residues. Germline CDR1 SGDLS, CDR2 YYNGEE. The V gene lost 2 bases and the J gene lost 2 bases, with 14 bases spanning the gap. CDR3 loop: CASSVRPGGAYEQYF. The CDR3 DNA sequence: TGTGCCAGCAGCGTGAGACCCGGGGGAGCCTACGAGCAGTACTTC.

J is TRBJ2-7 and V is TRBV28; 10 nucleotides match TRBD2. This CDR3 contains 14 residues. Germline CDR1 MDHEN, CDR2 SYDVKM. J lost 5 bases, V lost 5 bases, and 6 bases had no gene match. This chain's CDR3 is CASSLGLASNEQYF. The CDR3 DNA is TGTGCCAGCAGTCTGGGACTAGCGAGTAACGAGCAGTACTTC.

Turning to this clone: An end of the junction does not agree with germline; a read error may underlie this. The sample has other DNA sequences that encode this CDR3 too. The chain employs TRBV27 and TRBJ1-4; 8 nucleotides align to TRBD1. From germline, CDR1 is MNHEY and CDR2 SMNVEV (reference sequence). This CDR3 is 15 amino acids long. The CDR3 DNA sequence: TGCGCCAGCAGTGCGGCAGGGACAGGACTTTCAAAACTGTTTTTT. Translated, it gives CASSAAGTGLSKLFF.

The chain uses TRBV28 and TRBJ1-1; 7 positions agree with TRBD1. This CDR3 comprises 15 residues. Germline CDR1 is MDHEN and CDR2 is SYDVKM. The J segment lost 3 bases and the V segment lost 3 bases, leaving 7 bases of the junction unmatched. The DNA for the CDR3 is TGTGCCAGCAGTTTTTCGGGCAGGGGGGACACTGAAGCTTTCTTT. Translation: CASSFSGRGDTEAFF.

The chain combines TRBV5-4 with TRBJ1-2; maybe TRBD1 (5 bases). V dropped 4 bases and J dropped 1 base, with 8 bases sitting between them. Germline lookup yields CDR1 SGHNT and CDR2 YYREEE (reference sequence). The CDR3 has 13 amino acids. CDR3: CASSLDSNYGYTF. The CDR3 region has the DNA TGTGCCAGCAGCCTAGACAGTAACTATGGCTACACCTTC.

The V and J genes are TRBV6-5 and TRBJ2-7; the D gene is possibly TRBD1 (5 bases). V was cut by 8 bases and J by 1 base, with 15 bases left in between. The CDR3 consists of 14 residues. Germline CDR1 reads MNHEY; CDR2 reads SVGAGI. CDR3 nucleotide sequence: TGTGCCAGCTATCGACAGATCACTTCCTACGAGCAGTACTTC. Translating gives CASYRQITSYEQYF.

The chain is built from TRBV9 and TRBJ1-1, with 10 bases lining up with TRBD1. The germline CDR1 and CDR2 sequences are SGDLS and YYNGEE. Trimming at V came to 0 bases and at J to 6 bases, leaving 8 bases not matched to a gene. This CDR3 comprises 16 residues. This CDR3 reads CASSVAAGGQGAEAFF. In DNA, the CDR3 is TGTGCCAGCAGCGTAGCAGCAGGAGGACAGGGGGCTGAAGCTTTCTTT.

V is TRBV28 and J is TRBJ2-7; the D gene is possibly TRBD1 (5 bases). Germline V lookup: CDR1 MDHEN, CDR2 SYDVKM. Trimming pared 4 bases from V and 1 base from J, leaving 17 bases between. The CDR3 runs 16 residues. CDR3 in amino acids: CASSSETQTASYEQYF. In nucleotides, the CDR3 is TGTGCCAGCAGTTCCGAGACCCAGACAGCTTCCTACGAGCAGTACTTC.

The CDR3 nucleotides are TGCAGCGTTGCCCGGGACAGCAGCACAGATACGCAGTATTTT. Its protein is CSVARDSSTDTQYF. The chain is built from TRBV29-1 and TRBJ2-3, with 7 nucleotides matching TRBD1. V lost 4 bases, J lost 0 bases, and 4 bases stayed unmatched. CDR1 and CDR2 from the germline V gene are SQVTM and ANQGSEA. CDR3 size: 14 residues.

This chain links TRBV6-5 with TRBJ2-5; 7 bases align to TRBD1. V lost 4 bases and J lost 5; bases outside the gene matches: 7. Germline CDR1 is MNHEY and CDR2 is SVGAGI. The CDR3 is made up of 14 amino acids. The CDR3 sequence: CASSSVQGPETQYF. CDR3 bases: TGTGCCAGCAGTTCAGTACAGGGGCCGGAGACCCAGTACTTC.

The chain has TRBV11-2 and TRBJ2-7; no clear D gene. The CDR3 is 13 residues long. V lost 2 bases and J 5 bases, leaving 10 bases between the germline ends. The germline V gene has CDR1 SGHAT and CDR2 FQNNGV. In DNA, the CDR3 is TGTGCCAGCAGCTTACGCCTGGGCCACGAGCAGTACTTC. It yields the protein CASSLRLGHEQYF.

The chain employs TRBV7-9 and TRBJ2-1; TRBD1 matches at 9 bases. J lost 12 bases, V lost 3 bases, and 3 bases had no gene match. Germline CDR1 reads SEHNR; CDR2 reads FQNEAQ (reference sequence). There are 12 residues in the CDR3. The CDR3 DNA reads TGTGCCAGCAGCTTCAGGACAGGGGTGCAGTTCTTC. Encoded protein: CASSFRTGVQFF.

This sequence joins TRBV7-2 and TRBJ1-1; tentatively, D is TRBD1 (5 bases). Between the trimmed V and J ends, which lost 2 bases and 2 bases, there was a span of 9 bases. Germline loops: CDR1 SGHTA, CDR2 FQGNSA. The CDR3 has 14 amino acids. In DNA form, the CDR3 reads TGTGCCAGCAGCTTACGACAGATTAACACTGAAGCTTTCTTT. Amino acids: CASSLRQINTEAFF.

This clone registers medium-sized by frequency. The chain combines TRBV5-1 with TRBJ2-1, with D possibly matching TRBD1 (6 bases). Trimming shortened V by 3 bases and J by 8 bases, and 6 bases separated the two germline ends. Germline CDR1 is SGHRS and CDR2 is YFSETQ. The length of the CDR3 is 11 residues. CDR3 nucleotide sequence: TGCGCCAGCAGCTCAGGGGATGAGCAGTTCTTC. It is translated as CASSSGDEQFF. Full variable domain (outside the CDR3, taken from reference TRBV5-1 and TRBJ2-1): KAGVTQTPRYLIKTRGQQVTLSCSPISGHRSVSWYQQTPGQGLQFLFEYFSETQRNKGNFPGRFSGRQFSNSRSEMNVSTLELGDSALYLCASSSGDEQFFGPGTRLTVL.

J is TRBJ2-3 and V is TRBV19, with 9 bases lining up with TRBD1. This CDR3 has 14 amino acids. The V gene's germline CDR1 is LNHDA and CDR2 SQIVND (reference sequence). V lost 6 bases, J lost 5 bases, and 6 bases stayed unmatched. The CDR3 region has the DNA TGTGCCAGTAGCGACAGGGGGATCGGAGATACGCAGTATTTT. Amino acid sequence: CASSDRGIGDTQYF.

The CDR3 spells CASSRGTGQQETQYF. DNA for the CDR3: TGCGCCAGCAGCCGCGGGACAGGACAACAAGAGACCCAGTACTTC. The chain is built from TRBV4-3 and TRBJ2-5, with TRBD1 matching over 8 bases. The CDR3 totals 15 residues. CDR1 is LGHNA and CDR2 is YSLEER in the germline V gene. V was clipped by 4 bases and J by 2 bases; unmatched bases: 6.

The chain joins TRBV18 to TRBJ2-2, with 8 bases fitting TRBD2. Germline lookup yields CDR1 KGHSH and CDR2 LQKENI. The CDR3 has 16 amino acids. V was pared by 1 base and J by 2 bases, with 3 bases of the junction left unmatched. CDR3 residues: CASSPQLAANTGELFF. The CDR3 coding sequence is TGTGCCAGCTCACCACAACTAGCGGCTAACACCGGGGAGCTGTTTTTT.

V gene TRBV11-1 combines with J gene TRBJ2-3; 7 nucleotides line up with TRBD1. V lost 5 bases to trimming and J lost 0 bases; unmatched junction nucleotides: 5. The CDR3 has 15 amino acids. The germline V gene encodes CDR1 SGHAT and CDR2 FQDESV (reference sequence). The CDR3 is CASSDRQGSTDTQYF. CDR3 sequence (DNA): TGTGCCAGCAGCGACAGACAGGGTAGCACAGATACGCAGTATTTT.

This chain links TRBV6-5 with TRBJ2-5; D is perhaps TRBD2 (7 bases). Germline V lookup: CDR1 MNHEY, CDR2 SVGAGI. The CDR3 runs 14 residues. Trimming cost V 2 bases and J 7 bases, with 14 bases left between them. Written as DNA, the CDR3 is TGTGCCAGCAGTTACGGGGGGGCGCCTAGGACCCAGTACTTC. Its translation is CASSYGGAPRTQYF.

The chain joins TRBV11-3 to TRBJ2-5, with D maybe TRBD2 (5 bases). There are 15 residues in the CDR3. Trimming took 2 bases from V and 2 from J, leaving 12 bases between them. Looked up from germline, CDR1 is SGHNT and CDR2 is YENEEA. CDR3 nucleotide sequence: TGTGCCAGCAGCTTAAATGCAGCGGATCAAGAGACCCAGTACTTC. Protein product: CASSLNAADQETQYF.

This chain uses TRBV2 with TRBJ2-7; possibly TRBD2 for D (7 bases). The germline CDR1 and CDR2 sequences are SNHLY and FYNNEI. Between the trimmed V and J ends, which lost 6 bases and 2 bases, there was a span of 14 bases. This CDR3 is 14 amino acids long. CDR3: CASRRRGTTYEQYF. In nucleotides, the CDR3 is TGTGCCAGCAGGCGGCGGGGGACAACCTACGAGCAGTACTTC.